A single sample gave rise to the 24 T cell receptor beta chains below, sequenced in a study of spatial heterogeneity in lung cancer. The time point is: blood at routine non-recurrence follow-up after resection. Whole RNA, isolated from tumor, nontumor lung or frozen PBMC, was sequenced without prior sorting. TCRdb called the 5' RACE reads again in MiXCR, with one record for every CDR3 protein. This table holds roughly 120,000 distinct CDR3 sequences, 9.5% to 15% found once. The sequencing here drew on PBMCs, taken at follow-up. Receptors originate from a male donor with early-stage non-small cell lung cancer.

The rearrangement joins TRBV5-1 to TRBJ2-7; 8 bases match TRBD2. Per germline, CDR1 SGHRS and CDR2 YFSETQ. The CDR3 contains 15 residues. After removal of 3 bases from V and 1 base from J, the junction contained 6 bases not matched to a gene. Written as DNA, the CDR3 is TGCGCCAGCAGCTCACAGCGGGGGCCTTCCTACGAGCAGTACTTC. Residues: CASSSQRGPSYEQYF.

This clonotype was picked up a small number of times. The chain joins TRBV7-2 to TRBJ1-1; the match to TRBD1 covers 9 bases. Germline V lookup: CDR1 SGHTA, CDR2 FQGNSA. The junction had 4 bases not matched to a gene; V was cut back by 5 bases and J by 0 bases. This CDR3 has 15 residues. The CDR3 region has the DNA TGTGCCAGCAGCCTAGGGACAGGGATGAACACTGAAGCTTTCTTT. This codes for CASSLGTGMNTEAFF.

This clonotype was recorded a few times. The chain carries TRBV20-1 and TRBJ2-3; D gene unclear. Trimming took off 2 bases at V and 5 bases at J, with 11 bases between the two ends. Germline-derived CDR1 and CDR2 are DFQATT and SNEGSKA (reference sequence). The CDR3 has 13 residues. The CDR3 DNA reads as TGCAGTGCTAGACAGACTGGGGAAGATACGCAGTATTTT. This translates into CSARQTGEDTQYF.

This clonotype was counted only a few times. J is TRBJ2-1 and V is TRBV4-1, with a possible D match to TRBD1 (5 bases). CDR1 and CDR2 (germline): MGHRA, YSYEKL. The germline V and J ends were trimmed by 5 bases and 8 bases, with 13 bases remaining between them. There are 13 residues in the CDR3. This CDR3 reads CASSLTEYDEQFF. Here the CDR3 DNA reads TGCGCCAGCAGCTTGACAGAGTACGATGAGCAGTTCTTC.

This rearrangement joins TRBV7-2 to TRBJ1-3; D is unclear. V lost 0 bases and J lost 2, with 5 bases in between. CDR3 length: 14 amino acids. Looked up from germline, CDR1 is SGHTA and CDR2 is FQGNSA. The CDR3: CASSLAAAGNTIYF. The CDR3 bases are TGTGCCAGCAGCTTAGCGGCGGCTGGAAACACCATATATTTT.

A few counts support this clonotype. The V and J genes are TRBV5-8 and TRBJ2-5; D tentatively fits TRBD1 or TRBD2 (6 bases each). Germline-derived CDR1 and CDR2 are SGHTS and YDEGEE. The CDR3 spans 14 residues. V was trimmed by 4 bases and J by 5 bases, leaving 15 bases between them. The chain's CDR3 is CASSPRGLKETQYF. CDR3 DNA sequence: TGTGCCAGCAGCCCACGGGGGCTTAAGGAGACCCAGTACTTC.

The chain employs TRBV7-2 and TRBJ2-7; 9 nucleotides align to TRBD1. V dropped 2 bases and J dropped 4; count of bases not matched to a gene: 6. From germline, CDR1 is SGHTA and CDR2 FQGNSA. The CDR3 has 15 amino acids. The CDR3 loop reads CASSLQGTGIYEQYF. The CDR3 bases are TGTGCCAGCAGCTTACAGGGGACAGGGATTTACGAGCAGTACTTC.

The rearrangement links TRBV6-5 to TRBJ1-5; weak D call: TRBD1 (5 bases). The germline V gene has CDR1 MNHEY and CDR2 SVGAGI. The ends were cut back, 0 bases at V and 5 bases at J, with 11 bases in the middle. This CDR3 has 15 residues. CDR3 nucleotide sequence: TGTGCCAGCAGTTACTCGAGTCGGGGGGATCAGCCCCAGCATTTT. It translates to CASSYSSRGDQPQHF.

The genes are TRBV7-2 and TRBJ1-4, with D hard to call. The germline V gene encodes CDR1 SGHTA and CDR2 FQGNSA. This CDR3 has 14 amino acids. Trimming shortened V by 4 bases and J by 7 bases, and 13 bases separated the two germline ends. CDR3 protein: CASSSQPGGEKLFF. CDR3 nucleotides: TGTGCCAGCAGCTCGCAGCCGGGAGGTGAAAAACTGTTTTTT.

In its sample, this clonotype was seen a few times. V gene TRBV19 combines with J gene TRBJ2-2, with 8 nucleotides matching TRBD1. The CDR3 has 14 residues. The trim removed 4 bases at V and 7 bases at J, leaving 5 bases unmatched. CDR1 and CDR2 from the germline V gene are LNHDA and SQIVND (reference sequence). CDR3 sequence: CASSKTGDHGELFF. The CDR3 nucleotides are TGTGCCAGTAGTAAGACAGGGGATCACGGGGAGCTGTTTTTT.

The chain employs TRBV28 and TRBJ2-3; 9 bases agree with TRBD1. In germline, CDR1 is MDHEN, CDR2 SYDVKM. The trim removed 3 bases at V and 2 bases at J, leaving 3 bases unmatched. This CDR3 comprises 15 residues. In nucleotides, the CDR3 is TGTGCCAGCAGTTTCTGGGACAGGGCCACAGATACGCAGTATTTT. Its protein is CASSFWDRATDTQYF.

DNA of the CDR3: TGTGCCAGCAGCTTTAGTTGGGCGTCCTACAATGAGCAGTTCTTC. It encodes CASSFSWASYNEQFF. The chain couples TRBV7-8 to TRBJ2-1; D gene ambiguous. This CDR3 contains 15 residues. V shed 3 bases and J shed 1 base, with 10 bases lying between them. Germline V gene lookup returns CDR1 SGHVS and CDR2 FQNEAQ.

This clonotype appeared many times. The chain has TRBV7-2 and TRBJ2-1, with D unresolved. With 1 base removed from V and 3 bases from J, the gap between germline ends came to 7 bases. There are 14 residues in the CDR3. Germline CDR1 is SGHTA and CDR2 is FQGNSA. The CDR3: CASSLGLFYNEQFF. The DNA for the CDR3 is TGTGCCAGCAGCTTAGGGCTATTCTACAATGAGCAGTTCTTC.

CDR3 loop: CASGVGTGSNTGELFF. For the CDR3, the DNA is TGTGCCAGCGGGGTCGGGACAGGTTCGAACACCGGGGAGCTGTTTTTT. The chain links TRBV3-1 to TRBJ2-2; the match to TRBD1 covers 8 bases. This CDR3 is built from 16 residues. CDR1 is LGHDT and CDR2 is YNNKEL in the germline V gene (reference sequence). Germline trimming cut 8 bases from V and 0 bases from J; bases unmatched to any gene: 8.

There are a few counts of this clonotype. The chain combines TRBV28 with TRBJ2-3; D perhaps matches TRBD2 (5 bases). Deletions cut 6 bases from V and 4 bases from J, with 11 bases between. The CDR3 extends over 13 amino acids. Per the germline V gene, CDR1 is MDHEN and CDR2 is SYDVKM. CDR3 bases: TGTGCCAGCAGCCAACCCGGGGCAGATACGCAGTATTTT. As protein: CASSQPGADTQYF.

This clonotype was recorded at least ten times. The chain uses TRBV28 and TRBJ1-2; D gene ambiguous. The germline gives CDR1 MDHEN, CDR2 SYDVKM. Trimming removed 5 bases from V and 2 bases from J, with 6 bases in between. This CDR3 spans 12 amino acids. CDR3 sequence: CASSLRNYGYTF. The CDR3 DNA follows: TGTGCCAGCAGTCTTAGGAACTATGGCTACACCTTC.

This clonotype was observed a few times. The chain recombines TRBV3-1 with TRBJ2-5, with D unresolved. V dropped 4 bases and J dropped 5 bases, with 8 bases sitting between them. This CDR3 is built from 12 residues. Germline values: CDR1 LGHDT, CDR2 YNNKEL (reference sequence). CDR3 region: CASSPVRETQYF. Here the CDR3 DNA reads TGTGCCAGCAGCCCAGTGAGGGAGACCCAGTACTTC.

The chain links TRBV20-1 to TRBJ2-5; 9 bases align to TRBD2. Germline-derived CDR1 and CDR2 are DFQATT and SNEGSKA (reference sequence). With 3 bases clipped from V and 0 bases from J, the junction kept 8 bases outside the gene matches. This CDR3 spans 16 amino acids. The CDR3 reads CSASLSSGGHQETQYF. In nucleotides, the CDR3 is TGCAGTGCTAGTTTGAGCAGCGGGGGGCACCAAGAGACCCAGTACTTC.

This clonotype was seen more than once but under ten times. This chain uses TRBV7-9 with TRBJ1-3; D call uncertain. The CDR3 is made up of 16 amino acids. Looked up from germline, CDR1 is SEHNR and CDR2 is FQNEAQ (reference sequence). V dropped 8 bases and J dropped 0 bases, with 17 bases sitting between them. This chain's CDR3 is CASPPGRNPSGNTIYF. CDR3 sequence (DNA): TGTGCCAGCCCGCCTGGCCGTAACCCCTCTGGAAACACCATATATTTT.

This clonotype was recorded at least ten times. This CDR3 reads CASSFGQGSNQPQHF. The CDR3, as DNA: TGTGCCAGCAGCTTCGGACAGGGTAGCAATCAGCCCCAGCATTTT. The chain employs TRBV12-3 or TRBV12-4 and TRBJ1-5; 8 bases fit TRBD1. V shed 6 bases and J 0 bases; nucleotides not matched to a gene: 4. The CDR3 spans 15 residues.

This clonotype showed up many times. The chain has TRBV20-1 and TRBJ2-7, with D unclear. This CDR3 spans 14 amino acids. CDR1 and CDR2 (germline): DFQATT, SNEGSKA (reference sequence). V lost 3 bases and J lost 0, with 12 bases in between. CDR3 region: CSASHPESSYEQYF. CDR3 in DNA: TGCAGTGCTAGTCACCCTGAAAGCTCCTACGAGCAGTACTTC.

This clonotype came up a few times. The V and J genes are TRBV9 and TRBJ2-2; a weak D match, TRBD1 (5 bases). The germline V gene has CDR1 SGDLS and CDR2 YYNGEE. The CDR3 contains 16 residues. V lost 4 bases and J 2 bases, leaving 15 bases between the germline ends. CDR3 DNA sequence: TGTGCCAGCAGCACCCGGATAGGACAAAACACCGGGGAGCTGTTTTTT. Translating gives CASSTRIGQNTGELFF.

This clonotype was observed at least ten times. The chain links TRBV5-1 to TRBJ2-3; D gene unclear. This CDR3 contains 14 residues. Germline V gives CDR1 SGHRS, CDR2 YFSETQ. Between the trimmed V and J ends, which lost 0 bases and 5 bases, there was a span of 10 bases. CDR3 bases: TGCGCCAGCAGCTTGGGCGATTGGCTAGATACGCAGTATTTT. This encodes CASSLGDWLDTQYF. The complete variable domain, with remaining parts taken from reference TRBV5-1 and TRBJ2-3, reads KAGVTQTPRYLIKTRGQQVTLSCSPISGHRSVSWYQQTPGQGLQFLFEYFSETQRNKGNFPGRFSGRQFSNSRSEMNVSTLELGDSALYLCASSLGDWLDTQYFGPGTRLTVL.

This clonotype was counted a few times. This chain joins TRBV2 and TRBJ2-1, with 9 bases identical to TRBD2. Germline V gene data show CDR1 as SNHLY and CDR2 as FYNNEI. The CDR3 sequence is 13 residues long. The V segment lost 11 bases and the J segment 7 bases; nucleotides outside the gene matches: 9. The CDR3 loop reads CASRGGGANEQFF. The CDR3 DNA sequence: TGTGCCTCCCGGGGCGGGGGGGCAAATGAGCAGTTCTTC.